This TCR beta chain was captured by sequencing in a study of identical twins. TCRdb re-derived calls from the 5' RACE reads in MiXCR, one entry per CDR3 protein. The sample has about 810,000 distinct CDR3 sequences; 9% to 15% are singletons. This clonotype has at least ten counts. V gave up 1 base and J gave up 4 bases, with 13 bases separating them. The CDR3 is 15 residues long. This sample was shared with a second study, whose subject was yellow fever vaccine responses in identical twins.

The sequenced sample consisted of PBMCs. The rearrangement uses TRBV12-3 or TRBV12-4 and TRBJ2-5; D may correspond to TRBD1 or TRBD2 (6 bases each). The sequence was obtained from a woman younger than 30 in good health. CDR3 sequence (DNA): TGTGCCAGCAGTTTAGGGGGGGCTTGGCGAGAGACCCAGTACTTC. It translates to CASSLGGAWRETQYF.